This passage covers 22 T cell receptor beta chains from one sample sequenced in a study of blood T cell repertoires in COVID-19 (dated by TCRdb to about 2020). Library method: the immunoSEQ multiplex PCR assay. What TCRdb holds here is the immuneACCESS table cut down to in-frame rearrangements. Part of the clones is not present; checked against another copy, under half of the missing clones reflect an unresolved V gene, and the others are unexplained. Across this sample there are tens of thousands of clones, with around 88% seen only once. Roughly 10% of the sample goes to the ten largest clones. Sequenced material: peripheral blood. These receptors originate from a human donor with active COVID-19. The donor label of this sample is uncertain.

This chain links TRBV10-1 with TRBJ2-3; 7 bases fit TRBD2. Germline CDR1 is WNHNN and CDR2 is SYGVQD (reference sequence). This CDR3 region has 14 residues. The V segment lost 6 bases and the J segment 5 bases; nucleotides outside the gene matches: 8. CDR3 amino acids: CASRRAGVKDTQYF. The DNA for the CDR3 is TGCGCCAGCAGGAGGGCGGGAGTCAAAGATACGCAGTATTTT.

This clone was picked up one time. The V and J genes are TRBV28 and TRBJ1-1; 8 positions agree with TRBD1. Germline trimming cut 5 bases from V and 1 base from J; bases unmatched to any gene: 6. The germline gives CDR1 MDHEN, CDR2 SYDVKM. The CDR3 is made up of 15 amino acids. This CDR3 is CASSPRTGSNTEAFF. As DNA, the CDR3 is TGTGCCAGCAGTCCCCGGACAGGGTCGAACACTGAAGCTTTCTTT.

This chain uses TRBV24-1 with TRBJ2-1; D ambiguous. The CDR3 length is 13 residues. Germline V gives CDR1 KGHDR, CDR2 SFDVKD. V lost 3 bases to trimming and J lost 4 bases, with 6 bases between them. The CDR3 is CATSDPYYNEQFF. The CDR3, as DNA: TGTGCCACCAGTGATCCTTATTACAATGAGCAGTTCTTC.

This clone was counted between two and nine times. CDR3 DNA sequence: TGTGCCAGCATCGCCCTATCCGGGACAGGGGCCGAAAAACTGTTTTTT. Amino acid sequence: CASIALSGTGAEKLFF. The chain couples TRBV7-9 to TRBJ1-4; TRBD1 aligns across 10 bases. Germline CDR1 is SEHNR and CDR2 is FQNEAQ (reference sequence). The CDR3 extends over 16 amino acids. J lost 8 bases, V lost 7 bases, and 13 bases had no gene match.

The chain joins TRBV7-2 to TRBJ2-5, with D tentatively TRBD2 (5 bases). The V and J ends lost 1 base and 7 bases respectively, with 10 bases between them. CDR1 and CDR2 from the germline V gene are SGHTA and FQGNSA. The CDR3 has 13 residues. CDR3 in amino acids: CASSLEPRATQYF. The DNA of the CDR3 is TGTGCCAGCAGCTTAGAACCGAGGGCGACCCAGTACTTC.

The chain couples TRBV24-1 to TRBJ1-3; D perhaps matches TRBD1 (5 bases). Deletions cut 3 bases from V and 0 bases from J, with 11 bases between. The germline V gene has CDR1 KGHDR and CDR2 SFDVKD. The CDR3 has 16 amino acids. The CDR3 spells CATSDTQGPSGNTIYF. CDR3 sequence (DNA): TGTGCCACCAGTGATACCCAGGGTCCCTCTGGAAACACCATATATTTT.

The chain recombines TRBV28 with TRBJ2-1, with TRBD2 matching over 8 bases. Trimming removed 2 bases from V and 8 bases from J; junction bases left unmatched: 11. Per the germline V gene, CDR1 is MDHEN and CDR2 is SYDVKM. The CDR3 runs to 16 residues. CDR3 DNA: TGTGCCAGCAGTTTAGGGGGAGCGGGAGCTGTCTATGAGCAGTTCTTC. It encodes CASSLGGAGAVYEQFF.

This sequence joins TRBV9 and TRBJ2-1; possible D gene TRBD2, 5 bases. Germline CDR1 is SGDLS and CDR2 is YYNGEE. CDR3 length: 14 amino acids. V was cut by 6 bases and J by 0 bases, with 10 bases left in between. CDR3 sequence reads: CASKPGYSYNEQFF. The CDR3 bases are TGTGCCAGCAAACCGGGATACTCCTACAATGAGCAGTTCTTC. The complete variable domain, with remaining parts taken from reference TRBV9 and TRBJ2-1, reads DSGVTQTPKHLITATGQRVTLRCSPRSGDLSVYWYQQSLDQGLQFLIQYYNGEERAKGNILERFSAQQFPDLHSELNLSSLELGDSALYFCASKPGYSYNEQFFGPGTRLTVL.

V gene TRBV7-9 combines with J gene TRBJ2-7; 8 bases fit TRBD2. Trimming took 2 bases from V and 5 from J; bases not matched to a gene: 5. There are 14 residues in the CDR3. Per germline, CDR1 SEHNR and CDR2 FQNEAQ (reference sequence). The CDR3 loop reads CASSLSGSLNEQYF. For the CDR3, the DNA is TGTGCCAGCAGCTTAAGCGGGAGCCTCAACGAGCAGTACTTC.

V gene TRBV11-1 combines with J gene TRBJ2-3, with D hard to call. Per germline, CDR1 SGHAT and CDR2 FQDESV (reference sequence). The V gene lost 1 base and the J gene lost 1 base, with 12 bases spanning the gap. The CDR3 sequence is 16 residues long. The CDR3 here is CASSLDSFGGTDTQYF. In DNA form, the CDR3 reads TGTGCCAGCAGCTTAGACAGCTTCGGCGGCACAGATACGCAGTATTTT. The full variable domain, its missing parts supplied by reference TRBV11-1 and TRBJ2-3, is EAEVAQSPRYKITEKSQAVAFWCDPISGHATLYWYRQILGQGPELLVQFQDESVVDDSQLPKDRFSAERLKGVDSTLKIQPAELGDSAMYLCASSLDSFGGTDTQYFGPGTRLTVL.

The V gene is TRBV11-2, the J gene TRBJ2-4, with TRBD2 identical over 10 bases. J was trimmed by 8 bases and V by 1 base; bases with no gene match: 5. This CDR3 spans 15 amino acids. Germline V gene sequence: CDR1 SGHAT, CDR2 FQNNGV. The CDR3 DNA reads TGTGCCAGCAGCTTAGTCGGACTAGCGGAGGACATTCAGTACTTC. As protein: CASSLVGLAEDIQYF.

The V and J genes are TRBV9 and TRBJ2-2, with 8 bases that match TRBD1. Germline V CDR1 and CDR2: SGDLS, YYNGEE. Trimming cost V 2 bases and J 5 bases; bases outside gene matches: 5. The CDR3 covers 15 residues. The CDR3 reads CASSVAGGRTGELFF. DNA for the CDR3: TGTGCCAGCAGCGTGGCAGGGGGCAGAACCGGGGAGCTGTTTTTT.

This sequence joins TRBV5-4 and TRBJ2-5; D not resolved. This CDR3 region has 14 residues. V lost 1 base and J 4 bases, leaving 11 bases between the germline ends. Germline CDR1 and CDR2: SGHNT and YYREEE (reference sequence). DNA of the CDR3: TGTGCCAGCAGCTTGATAAGCGAGCGAGAGACCCAGTACTTC. The encoded protein is CASSLISERETQYF.

This chain uses TRBV19 with TRBJ2-2, with 10 positions matching TRBD2. J was trimmed by 3 bases and V by 5 bases; bases with no gene match: 12. Germline V gene lookup returns CDR1 LNHDA and CDR2 SQIVND (reference sequence). CDR3 size: 18 residues. The CDR3 nucleotides are TGTGCCAGTAGTCCCAGCGGGAGGGCCTTTGCGGACACCGGGGAGCTGTTTTTT. Protein product: CASSPSGRAFADTGELFF.

The chain joins TRBV9 to TRBJ1-1; 10 bases are shared with TRBD1. J gave up 6 bases and V 2 bases, and 4 bases lay outside the gene matches. Germline-derived CDR1 and CDR2 are SGDLS and YYNGEE. The CDR3 sequence is 14 residues long. The CDR3 bases are TGTGCCAGCAGCGTCGGGACAGGGGCTCCTGAAGCTTTCTTT. Protein product: CASSVGTGAPEAFF.

This clone has more than one count but fewer than ten. This rearrangement joins TRBV5-5 to TRBJ2-7; maybe TRBD2 (5 bases). Deletions cut 5 bases from V and 7 bases from J, with 19 bases between. CDR1 is SGHKS, CDR2 YYEKEE, per germline (reference sequence). The CDR3 extends over 14 amino acids. CDR3 DNA: TGTGCCAGCAGTCAAGGACTTACCGTGGGAGAGCAGTACTTC. This encodes CASSQGLTVGEQYF.

The V call is TRBV11-3, the J call TRBJ2-7, with D tentatively TRBD2 (6 bases). In germline, CDR1 is SGHNT, CDR2 YENEEA. V was cut by 5 bases and J by 3 bases, with 11 bases left in between. CDR3 length: 13 residues. CDR3: CASSQGLNYEQYF. DNA of the CDR3: TGTGCCAGCAGCCAAGGACTAAACTACGAGCAGTACTTC.

J is TRBJ2-1 and V is TRBV30; D not certain. V was cut by 1 base and J by 0 bases, with 4 bases left in between. In germline, CDR1 is GTSNPN, CDR2 SVGIG (reference sequence). The CDR3 sequence is 13 residues long. The CDR3, as DNA: TGTGCCTGGAGTGGTAGCTCCTACAATGAGCAGTTCTTC. The encoded protein is CAWSGSSYNEQFF.

This clone came up once. This rearrangement joins TRBV28 to TRBJ2-2; no firm D call. Per germline, CDR1 MDHEN and CDR2 SYDVKM. Trimming took 2 bases from V and 7 from J, leaving 17 bases between them. This CDR3 contains 16 residues. The CDR3 loop reads CASSLVRLEWNGELFF. CDR3 bases: TGTGCCAGCAGTTTAGTACGGCTAGAATGGAACGGGGAGCTGTTTTTT.

This chain links TRBV28 with TRBJ2-3, with D tentatively TRBD1 (5 bases). The germline V and J ends were trimmed by 2 bases and 1 base, with 13 bases remaining between them. The CDR3 totals 16 residues. Per germline, CDR1 MDHEN and CDR2 SYDVKM. This chain's CDR3 is CASSLLRAKGTDTQYF. The DNA of the CDR3 is TGTGCCAGCAGTTTACTCAGGGCCAAGGGCACAGATACGCAGTATTTT.

This clone was seen a handful of times. This same CDR3 is encoded by further DNA sequences in the sample. The rearrangement uses TRBV10-2 and TRBJ1-5; no clear D gene. V lost 2 bases, J lost 2 bases, and 7 bases lay in between. In germline, CDR1 is WSHSY, CDR2 SAAADI. This CDR3 comprises 14 residues. Here the CDR3 reads CASSEAGGNQPQHF. The CDR3 DNA sequence: TGCGCCAGCAGTGAGGCAGGTGGCAATCAGCCCCAGCATTTT.

The V gene is TRBV12-5, the J gene TRBJ2-7; 9 bases line up with TRBD2. CDR1 and CDR2 from the germline V gene are LGHNT and FRNRAP. V shed 3 bases, J shed 6 bases, and the junction held 12 bases outside the gene matches. The CDR3 extends over 16 amino acids. The CDR3 DNA is TGTGCTAGTGGTTTCGCCGGGACTAGCCGGGGCGGCGAGCAGTACTTC. Its protein product is CASGFAGTSRGGEQYF.